This TCR beta chain was identified in a study of blood T cell repertoires in COVID-19. As for the study in general: Samples came from the United States, Italy and Spain, spanning acute and convalescent COVID-19.

As handled by the study authors: Using reference gene primer amplification, nucleated cell counts were estimated. This table comes from immunoSEQ multiplex PCR, and its TCRdb copy is limited to in-frame clones, with some not included. V and J calls and clone size are as listed in that table; D and trimming were resolved from the DNA. The data hold about 230,000 clones, with less than 90% observed a single time. Germline loops: CDR1 SGHRS, CDR2 YFSETQ. The CDR3 is made up of 15 amino acids. With V trimmed by 4 bases and J by 4 bases, 4 bases remained unmatched. The V gene is TRBV5-1, the J gene TRBJ2-1, with 11 bases that match TRBD2. The clonotype comes from a woman between 70 and 85 years old with active or convalescent COVID-19. Sequencing was carried out using peripheral blood. CDR3 sequence reads: CASSVLAGGYNEQFF. In DNA form, the CDR3 reads TGCGCCAGCAGCGTCCTAGCGGGGGGTTACAATGAGCAGTTCTTC.